This T cell receptor beta chain originates from a study of CD8+ T cells in alopecia areata. Treatment reported: oral pan-JAK inhibitor, 5-10 mg twice daily. CDR1 is MNHEY and CDR2 is SMNVEV in the germline V gene (reference sequence). Trimming removed 11 bases at V and 0 bases at J, with 14 bases between. The CDR3 consists of 14 residues. The sequencing template was cDNA reverse transcribed from extracted RNA. The data were produced by immunoSEQ multiplex PCR, yet TCRdb's version contains in-frame clones alone and is incomplete. This table holds under 110,000 clones, about 60% found once. The rearrangement uses TRBV27 and TRBJ1-5, with D possibly matching TRBD1 (5 bases). The receptor was isolated from a human donor with alopecia areata. The source material was CD8+ T cells sorted from blood, sampled between weeks 55 and 65, from a patient treated with tofacitinib. CDR3 coding DNA: TGTGCCGCTAGGGACCTTAATAGCAATCAGCCCCAGCATTTT. It specifies CAARDLNSNQPQHF.